The T cell receptor beta chain under discussion was sequenced for a study of T cells in Graves' hyperthyroidism and ophthalmopathy. With 6 bases clipped from V and 6 bases from J, the junction kept 5 bases outside the gene matches. The CDR3 is 14 amino acids. This clonotype was observed many times. RNA transcripts provided the source from which TCR beta CDR3 regions were amplified. The HTBI primer set drove a first-round RT-PCR of the TCR CDR3. Each CDR3 protein gets one entry after TCRdb re-called the multiplex PCR reads with MiXCR. The repertoire includes under 650,000 distinct CDR3 sequences, 15% to 20% of them detected once, and approximately 3.8% sits in the top ten.

Sample: blood. The chain has TRBV12-3 or TRBV12-4 and TRBJ2-7; TRBD2 matches 13 bases. The receptor was derived from a woman under 40 with Graves' hyperthyroidism. CDR3 protein: CASRLLAGGGEQYF. Written as DNA, the CDR3 is TGTGCCAGCAGATTACTAGCGGGAGGGGGCGAGCAGTACTTC.